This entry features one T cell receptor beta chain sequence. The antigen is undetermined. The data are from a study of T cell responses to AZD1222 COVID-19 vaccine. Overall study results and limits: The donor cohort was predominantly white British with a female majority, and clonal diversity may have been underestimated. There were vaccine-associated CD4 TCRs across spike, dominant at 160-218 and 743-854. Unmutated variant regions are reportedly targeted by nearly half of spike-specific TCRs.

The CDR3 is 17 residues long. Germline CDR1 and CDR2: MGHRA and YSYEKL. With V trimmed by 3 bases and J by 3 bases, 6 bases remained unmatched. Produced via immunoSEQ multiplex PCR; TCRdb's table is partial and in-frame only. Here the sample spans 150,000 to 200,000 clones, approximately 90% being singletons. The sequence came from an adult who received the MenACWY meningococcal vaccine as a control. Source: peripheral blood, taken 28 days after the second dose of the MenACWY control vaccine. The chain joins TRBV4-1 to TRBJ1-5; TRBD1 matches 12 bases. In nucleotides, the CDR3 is TGCGCCAGCAGCCACGAAGGGACAGGGGGCTCCAATCAGCCCCAGCATTTT. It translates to CASSHEGTGGSNQPQHF.